The 15 T cell receptor beta chains listed next were all sequenced from one sample in a study of blood T cell repertoires in COVID-19. Sequencing was performed with immunoSEQ multiplex PCR; in TCRdb, only in-frame clones are kept and a portion is missing. The top ten hold approximately 4.3% of the sample, which has around 250,000 clones, roughly four fifths seen once. The specimen was PBMCs or T cells enriched from blood (not recorded which). These receptors were collected from a man aged 25 to 40 with acute COVID-19.

This clone was recorded only once. V usage is TRBV29-1 and J usage is TRBJ2-3; 16 nucleotides line up with TRBD2. Germline CDR1 is SQVTM and CDR2 is ANQGSEA. Trimming removed 6 bases from V and 10 bases from J; junction bases left unmatched: 7. The CDR3 length is 14 residues. Here the CDR3 reads CSVGTSGRAIPQYF. CDR3 coding DNA: TGCAGCGTGGGGACTAGCGGGAGGGCCATTCCGCAGTATTTT.

The V call is TRBV6-6, the J call TRBJ1-5; 9 bases align to TRBD1. CDR3 size: 18 residues. Germline CDR1 reads MNHNY; CDR2 reads SVGAGI (reference sequence). With 5 bases clipped from V and 2 bases from J, the junction kept 13 bases outside the gene matches. CDR3 DNA sequence: TGTGCCAGCAGTCCACACCGGGACAGGGCGTATGGCAATCAGCCCCAGCATTTT. As protein: CASSPHRDRAYGNQPQHF.

The rearrangement links TRBV14 to TRBJ2-3; D might be TRBD2 (5 bases). Trimming shortened V by 3 bases and J by 4 bases, and 8 bases separated the two germline ends. This CDR3 spans 13 amino acids. Germline loops: CDR1 SGHDN, CDR2 FVKESK. The DNA of the CDR3 is TGTGCCAGCAGCCAGGTCGGGGCAGATACGCAGTATTTT. Translation: CASSQVGADTQYF.

This chain uses TRBV5-4 with TRBJ1-4; tentatively, D is TRBD1 (6 bases). V was cut by 4 bases and J by 7 bases, with 14 bases left in between. The CDR3 spans 14 residues. The germline V gene encodes CDR1 SGHNT and CDR2 YYREEE (reference sequence). In DNA form, the CDR3 reads TGTGCCAGCAGCCTAAAGGGGGAGTTTGAAAAACTGTTTTTT. Protein sequence: CASSLKGEFEKLFF.

The gene calls are TRBV12-5 and TRBJ2-2, with a weak D call TRBD2 (5 bases). The germline V gene has CDR1 LGHNT and CDR2 FRNRAP. V gave up 7 bases and J gave up 5 bases, with 17 bases separating them. The CDR3 runs 15 residues. CDR3 sequence reads: CASEGRGFGTGELFF. In nucleotides, the CDR3 is TGTGCTAGTGAAGGTCGGGGTTTTGGGACCGGGGAGCTGTTTTTT.

This chain uses TRBV19 with TRBJ1-5; tentatively, D is TRBD1 (6 bases). There are 15 residues in the CDR3. Trimming cost V 9 bases and J 2 bases, with 17 bases left between them. Per the germline V gene, CDR1 is LNHDA and CDR2 is SQIVND (reference sequence). The CDR3 loop reads CASQNRDKGNQPQHF. CDR3 in DNA: TGTGCCAGCCAAAACCGGGACAAGGGCAATCAGCCCCAGCATTTT.

The chain recombines TRBV5-4 with TRBJ2-5; TRBD2 matches 11 bases. The V and J ends lost 4 bases and 1 base, in that order; junction bases with no gene match: 6. CDR3 size: 16 residues. Germline CDR1 and CDR2: SGHNT and YYREEE (reference sequence). The CDR3: CASSVGTSGLQETQYF. The CDR3, as DNA: TGTGCCAGCAGCGTCGGGACTAGCGGCCTCCAAGAGACCCAGTACTTC.

The rearrangement links TRBV25-1 to TRBJ1-1, with 7 bases matching TRBD1. V lost 4 bases, J lost 5 bases, and 10 bases stayed unmatched. The CDR3 consists of 15 residues. CDR1 MGHDK and CDR2 SYGVNS come from the germline V gene. In DNA, the CDR3 is TGTGCCAGCAGTGGATTGACAGGGTCGGGGACTGAAGCTTTCTTT. As protein: CASSGLTGSGTEAFF.

The chain employs TRBV6-1 and TRBJ2-4; D is perhaps TRBD1 (5 bases). The V end lost 2 bases, the J end lost 0 bases, and 11 bases lay between the germline ends. CDR1 and CDR2 (germline): MNHNS, SASEGT. The CDR3 has 16 residues. The CDR3 loop is CASSETGQLAKNIQYF. In DNA form, the CDR3 reads TGTGCCAGCAGTGAAACAGGCCAACTAGCCAAAAACATTCAGTACTTC.

The chain carries TRBV19 and TRBJ1-2; unclear D gene. The CDR3 is made up of 15 amino acids. Trimming removed 4 bases from V and 2 bases from J, with 14 bases in between. The germline V gene has CDR1 LNHDA and CDR2 SQIVND (reference sequence). The CDR3 is CASSTPRGGNYGYTF. The CDR3 DNA is TGTGCCAGTAGTACCCCCCGGGGAGGGAACTATGGCTACACCTTC.

This rearrangement joins TRBV3-1 (or the pseudogene TRBV3-2) to TRBJ1-2, with 11 bases that match TRBD1. After removal of 0 bases from V and 4 bases from J, the junction contained 4 bases not matched to a gene. CDR3 size: 16 residues. From germline, CDR1 is LGHDT and CDR2 YNNKEL (reference sequence). The CDR3: CASSQDGDRGGYGYTF. The CDR3 bases are TGTGCCAGCAGCCAAGATGGGGACAGGGGGGGCTATGGCTACACCTTC.

This clone appeared a single time. V usage is TRBV6-6 and J usage is TRBJ1-6, with D tentatively TRBD1 (5 bases). With 2 bases removed from V and 10 bases from J, the gap between germline ends came to 18 bases. CDR1 MNHNY and CDR2 SVGAGI come from the germline V gene (reference sequence). CDR3 length: 16 residues. The CDR3 sequence is CASSYLVGQGGSPLHF. In nucleotides, the CDR3 is TGTGCCAGCAGTTACCTCGTCGGGCAGGGTGGGTCACCCCTCCACTTT.

This chain joins TRBV19 and TRBJ2-3; no firm D call. The CDR3 covers 14 residues. The V end lost 10 bases, the J end lost 4 bases, and 18 bases lay between the germline ends. Germline CDR1 reads LNHDA; CDR2 reads SQIVND (reference sequence). CDR3 protein: CATAPWPAADTQYF. The CDR3 DNA follows: TGTGCCACCGCCCCCTGGCCCGCGGCAGATACGCAGTATTTT.

CDR3 bases: TGCGCCAGCAGTGATGGTATCTTGGCTAGCGGGGTGAGCTCTGGGGCCAACGTCCTGACTTTC. Its protein product is CASSDGILASGVSSGANVLTF. V and J are TRBV10-1 and TRBJ2-6, with 9 bases that match TRBD2. The germline CDR1 and CDR2 sequences are WNHNN and SYGVQD (reference sequence). CDR3 size: 21 residues. V lost 3 bases, J lost 0 bases, and 15 bases stayed unmatched.

This clone was detected only a few times. The chain has TRBV27 and TRBJ1-5; 7 positions match TRBD1. V gave up 5 bases and J gave up 7 bases; unmatched junction bases: 8. The CDR3 spans 14 residues. Germline V CDR1 and CDR2: MNHEY, SMNVEV (reference sequence). The DNA of the CDR3 is TGTGCCAGCAGTGGGGTGACAGGGAGCCAGCCCCAGCATTTT. This encodes CASSGVTGSQPQHF.